This T cell receptor (beta chain) was found in a study of shared clonotypes between healthy human individuals. Over several immunoSEQ plates, each subset's genomic DNA was distributed in even portions. Sequencing was performed with immunoSEQ multiplex PCR; in TCRdb, only in-frame clones are kept and a portion is missing. The sample contains 450,000 to 700,000 clones, nearly 97% of which appear only once. Germline values: CDR1 SGHVS, CDR2 FNYEAQ. The CDR3 length is 17 residues. Between the trimmed V and J ends, which lost 5 bases and 3 bases, there was a span of 19 bases. CD8 cells classed as naive were CD45RO-negative and positively selected for CCR7, excluding terminally differentiated effector memory CD45RA+ cells.

V is TRBV7-6 and J is TRBJ2-2; D not certain. The specimen sequenced was naive CD8+ T cells sorted from blood. The sequence was obtained from a woman in her twenties or thirties in good health. The CDR3 is CASSTSLQAKDTGELFF. As DNA, the CDR3 is TGTGCCAGCAGCACATCCTTACAAGCAAAGGACACCGGGGAGCTGTTTTTT.